These 27 T cell receptor beta chains share one sample of origin, sequenced in a study of CD8 T cells in ankylosing spondylitis. TCRdb reanalysed the 5' RACE reads using MiXCR and keeps one entry per CDR3 protein. Here the sample spans approximately 150,000 distinct CDR3 sequences, 30% to 35% being singletons. Specimen: synovial fluid, either unsorted or a sorted T cell fraction (not recorded which). All receptors derive from a male donor with ankylosing spondylitis.

This clonotype was seen many times. CDR3 amino acids: CSARRDRGWVEQYF. The CDR3 DNA reads as TGCAGTGCTAGAAGGGACAGGGGGTGGGTTGAGCAGTACTTC. The chain has TRBV20-1 and TRBJ2-7, with 11 nucleotides matching TRBD1. The CDR3 covers 14 residues. The germline V gene has CDR1 DFQATT and CDR2 SNEGSKA (reference sequence). J gave up 7 bases and V 2 bases, and 7 bases lay outside the gene matches.

The chain joins TRBV6-6 to TRBJ2-7; D gene ambiguous. Germline V gene sequence: CDR1 MNHNY, CDR2 SVGAGI (reference sequence). The germline V and J ends were trimmed by 2 bases and 2 bases, with 7 bases remaining between them. CDR3 length equals 13 residues. In DNA form, the CDR3 reads TGTGCCAGCAGTTACGTTGCAGCCTACGAGCAGTACTTC. Its translation is CASSYVAAYEQYF.

This clonotype was recorded many times. The CDR3 protein is CASSQPGGTNEKLFF. CDR3 in DNA: TGTGCCAGCAGCCAGCCAGGAGGAACTAATGAAAAACTGTTTTTT. The rearrangement links TRBV3-1 to TRBJ1-4; D gene uncertain. Germline CDR1 and CDR2: LGHDT and YNNKEL (reference sequence). The CDR3 totals 15 residues. V lost 3 bases and J 1 base, leaving 9 bases between the germline ends.

V is TRBV20-1 and J is TRBJ2-7; 7 positions match TRBD1. The CDR3 contains 17 residues. Per germline, CDR1 DFQATT and CDR2 SNEGSKA (reference sequence). Trimming cost V 3 bases and J 0 bases; bases outside gene matches: 14. The CDR3 here is CSASPPFFGQASYEQYF. The CDR3 nucleotides are TGCAGTGCTAGCCCCCCCTTCTTTGGACAGGCCTCCTACGAGCAGTACTTC.

The chain employs TRBV7-9 and TRBJ2-5; 8 nucleotides match TRBD1. There are 16 residues in the CDR3. After removal of 3 bases from V and 1 base from J, the junction contained 7 bases not matched to a gene. In germline, CDR1 is SEHNR, CDR2 FQNEAQ (reference sequence). The CDR3 coding sequence is TGTGCCAGCAGCTTCGGGACAGGACTCCTCCAAGAGACCCAGTACTTC. Translation gives CASSFGTGLLQETQYF.

The chain employs TRBV6-1 and TRBJ2-2; TRBD1 agrees at 8 bases. V gave up 5 bases and J gave up 3 bases; unmatched junction bases: 8. The CDR3 runs to 16 residues. The germline V gene has CDR1 MNHNS and CDR2 SASEGT. The CDR3 DNA reads as TGTGCCAGCAGTCGGAGGACAGGGACGGACACCGGGGAGCTGTTTTTT. Residues: CASSRRTGTDTGELFF.

This clonotype was detected only a few times. The rearrangement links TRBV20-1 to TRBJ1-5; TRBD1 aligns across 12 bases. The CDR3 is made up of 15 amino acids. The germline V gene has CDR1 DFQATT and CDR2 SNEGSKA (reference sequence). The V gene end was trimmed by 5 bases and the J gene end by 5 bases; junction bases not matched to a gene: 7. This CDR3 is CSAASGTGGDQPQHF. CDR3 in DNA: TGCAGTGCTGCCTCCGGGACAGGGGGCGATCAGCCCCAGCATTTT.

The table lists this clonotype with many counts. The chain couples TRBV2 to TRBJ1-3; a weak D match, TRBD1 (5 bases). The CDR3 contains 15 residues. V lost 6 bases and J 4 bases, leaving 16 bases between the germline ends. Germline CDR1 and CDR2: SNHLY and FYNNEI. CDR3 in amino acids: CASRRTQGTGNTIYF. The CDR3 DNA sequence: TGTGCCAGCAGGAGGACCCAGGGTACAGGAAACACCATATATTTT.

This clonotype was picked up a small number of times. The chain uses TRBV10-3 and TRBJ2-5, with D perhaps matching TRBD1 (6 bases). Per the germline V gene, CDR1 is ENHRY and CDR2 is SYGVKD. V gave up 6 bases and J gave up 5 bases, with 13 bases separating them. CDR3 length: 13 amino acids. CDR3 in DNA: TGTGCCATCAGCGCCGGGCAGGGGGAGACCCAGTACTTC. Translating it yields CAISAGQGETQYF.

The J gene is TRBJ2-7, the V gene TRBV7-2; perhaps D is TRBD1 or TRBD2 (6 bases each). With 5 bases removed from V and 9 bases from J, the gap between germline ends came to 20 bases. Germline CDR1 reads SGHTA; CDR2 reads FQGNSA. The CDR3 covers 14 residues. The CDR3 loop is CASSPRDTSSGQYF. The CDR3 DNA is TGTGCCAGCAGCCCGCGGGACACAAGCTCTGGGCAGTACTTC.

The CDR3: CASRGTAGGNTGELFF. The DNA for the CDR3 is TGTGCCAGCAGAGGAACAGCGGGGGGGAACACCGGGGAGCTGTTTTTT. The chain is built from TRBV6-2 or TRBV6-3 and TRBJ2-2; 9 bases match TRBD2. Trimming cost V 6 bases and J 1 base; bases outside gene matches: 6. The CDR3 loop spans 16 amino acids. From germline, CDR1 is MNHEY and CDR2 SVGEGT.

This clonotype was seen at least ten times. The rearrangement links TRBV6-5 to TRBJ2-1; D might be TRBD1 or TRBD2, each matching 6 bases. CDR3 length: 17 amino acids. Trimming removed 0 bases at V and 1 base at J, with 13 bases between. CDR1 is MNHEY, CDR2 SVGAGI, per germline. Here the CDR3 reads CASSYSGGRSSYNEQFF. CDR3 nucleotides: TGTGCCAGCAGTTACTCTGGGGGGCGGTCGTCCTACAATGAGCAGTTCTTC.

This clonotype was seen only a few times. The chain combines TRBV5-6 with TRBJ2-5, with TRBD1 matching 9 bases. Germline CDR1 is SGHDT and CDR2 is YYEEEE. The CDR3 extends over 17 amino acids. V was pared by 4 bases and J by 2 bases, with 12 bases of the junction left unmatched. CDR3 sequence reads: CASSLRSTGGKQETQYF. The CDR3 DNA is TGTGCCAGCAGCCTACGGTCGACAGGGGGAAAACAAGAGACCCAGTACTTC.

The table lists this clonotype with a few counts. The rearrangement links TRBV20-1 to TRBJ2-1, with D maybe TRBD2 (7 bases). Germline V gene sequence: CDR1 DFQATT, CDR2 SNEGSKA (reference sequence). The CDR3 length is 15 residues. Deletions cut 0 bases from V and 8 bases from J, with 17 bases between. This chain's CDR3 is CSARDRGGGGDEQFF. The CDR3 coding sequence is TGCAGTGCTAGAGATCGGGGAGGGGGAGGCGATGAGCAGTTCTTC.

There are many counts of this clonotype. The gene calls are TRBV28 and TRBJ2-7; the D gene is possibly TRBD1 (5 bases). With 7 bases removed from V and 6 bases from J, the gap between germline ends came to 31 bases. CDR3 length: 18 amino acids. Germline V gives CDR1 MDHEN, CDR2 SYDVKM. CDR3 in amino acids: CASTFSTSMSQKGAEQYF. CDR3 nucleotides: TGTGCCAGCACCTTCTCGACTTCTATGTCCCAAAAAGGGGCCGAGCAGTACTTC. The full variable domain, with the rest looked up from reference TRBV28 and TRBJ2-7, is DVKVTQSSRYLVKRTGEKVFLECVQDMDHENMFWYRQDPGLGLRLIYFSYDVKMKEKGDIPEGYSVSREKKERFSLILESASTNQTSMYLCASTFSTSMSQKGAEQYFGPGTRLTVT.

This clonotype has a handful of counts. V gene TRBV11-2 combines with J gene TRBJ2-1; perhaps D is TRBD1 or TRBD2 (5 bases each). Trimming pared 5 bases from V and 7 bases from J, leaving 18 bases between. This CDR3 comprises 15 residues. Looked up from germline, CDR1 is SGHAT and CDR2 is FQNNGV. The CDR3 sequence is CASSATLRDRNEQFF. CDR3 DNA: TGTGCCAGCAGCGCGACTCTCCGGGACCGTAATGAGCAGTTCTTC.

This clonotype has only one observation. This rearrangement joins TRBV7-2 to TRBJ1-4, with D perhaps matching TRBD1 (5 bases). V lost 3 bases, J lost 8 bases, and 13 bases lay in between. This CDR3 is 14 amino acids long. Germline V gene sequence: CDR1 SGHTA, CDR2 FQGNSA. The CDR3 DNA reads as TGTGCCAGCAGCTTCGGGGGTGTGAGAGAAAAACTGTTTTTT. This sequence encodes CASSFGGVREKLFF. The full variable domain, with the rest looked up from reference TRBV7-2 and TRBJ1-4, is GAGVSQSPSNKVTEKGKDVELRCDPISGHTALYWYRQSLGQGLEFLIYFQGNSAPDKSGLPSDRFSAERTGGSVSTLTIQRTQQEDSAVYLCASSFGGVREKLFFGSGTQLSVL.

The gene calls are TRBV7-9 and TRBJ2-5, with 14 bases aligning to TRBD2. The germline gives CDR1 SEHNR, CDR2 FQNEAQ (reference sequence). This CDR3 comprises 16 residues. The V gene end was trimmed by 5 bases and the J gene end by 4 bases; junction bases not matched to a gene: 6. Here the CDR3 DNA reads TGTGCCAGCAGCGCCGGGACTAGCGGGGGAGGAGAGACCCAGTACTTC. Encoded protein: CASSAGTSGGGETQYF.

This chain uses TRBV7-8 with TRBJ2-7, with no clear D. CDR1 SGHVS and CDR2 FQNEAQ come from the germline V gene. Trimming took 0 bases from V and 4 from J, leaving 4 bases between them. CDR3 length: 12 amino acids. CDR3 nucleotides: TGTGCCAGCAGCTTAGCGCTGTACGAGCAGTACTTC. Its translation: CASSLALYEQYF.

This chain uses TRBV5-1 with TRBJ2-5; 10 bases line up with TRBD1. CDR1 and CDR2 from the germline V gene are SGHRS and YFSETQ. V lost 0 bases, J lost 5 bases, and 1 base stayed unmatched. The CDR3 is 14 amino acids. For the CDR3, the DNA is TGCGCCAGCAGCTTGGCGGGACAGGGGGAGACCCAGTACTTC. It yields the protein CASSLAGQGETQYF.

This chain uses TRBV6-1 with TRBJ1-6; D is perhaps TRBD1 (6 bases). The CDR3 loop spans 15 amino acids. Per germline, CDR1 MNHNS and CDR2 SASEGT. The ends were cut back, 6 bases at V and 5 bases at J, with 14 bases in the middle. The CDR3 sequence is CASSPRDTHNSPLHF. DNA of the CDR3: TGTGCCAGCAGCCCCCGGGACACCCATAATTCACCCCTCCACTTT.

The CDR3 DNA is TGTGCTTACCAAAGGGTGGATCCCATGAGGACGAACAATGAGCAGTTCTTC. It codes for CAYQRVDPMRTNNEQFF. The rearrangement uses TRBV2 and TRBJ2-1; no reliable D call. There are 17 residues in the CDR3. Germline V gene data show CDR1 as SNHLY and CDR2 as FYNNEI.

The V call is TRBV24-1, the J call TRBJ1-1; 7 bases fit TRBD1. The CDR3 is 18 amino acids. The J segment lost 0 bases and the V segment lost 1 base, leaving 10 bases of the junction unmatched. Germline V gene sequence: CDR1 KGHDR, CDR2 SFDVKD. The CDR3 here is CATSDLGATTGMNTEAFF. As DNA, the CDR3 is TGTGCCACCAGTGATTTAGGTGCGACGACAGGGATGAACACTGAAGCTTTCTTT.

The genes are TRBV6-2 or TRBV6-3 and TRBJ1-1; weak D call: TRBD1 (6 bases). Trimming stripped 8 bases from V and 0 bases from J, with 13 bases between. The CDR3 consists of 14 residues. Germline-derived CDR1 and CDR2 are MNHEY and SVGEGT. The DNA for the CDR3 is TGTGCCAGCCGCGCGGGACACTTGAACACTGAAGCTTTCTTT. It specifies CASRAGHLNTEAFF.

The rearrangement uses TRBV19 and TRBJ2-7; TRBD2 aligns across 7 bases. Germline-derived CDR1 and CDR2 are LNHDA and SQIVND (reference sequence). Trimming took 2 bases from V and 8 from J; bases not matched to a gene: 12. The length of the CDR3 is 15 residues. As DNA, the CDR3 is TGTGCCAGTAGTATAAAGGGAGCCGGGGGGTTACAGCAGTACTTC. It codes for CASSIKGAGGLQQYF.

This sequence joins TRBV25-1 and TRBJ2-5, with a possible D match to TRBD1 (6 bases). Germline CDR1 reads MGHDK; CDR2 reads SYGVNS. Trimming stripped 1 base from V and 5 bases from J, with 14 bases between. The CDR3 is 15 residues long. CDR3 bases: TGTGCCAGCAGTGAATCGGGTGGGGGCTTGGAGACCCAGTACTTC. Its protein product is CASSESGGGLETQYF.

This clonotype was seen a few times. The V call is TRBV12-3 or TRBV12-4, the J call TRBJ2-7; 10 bases line up with TRBD2. This CDR3 is built from 18 residues. With 1 base clipped from V and 3 bases from J, the junction kept 12 bases outside the gene matches. Here the CDR3 DNA reads TGTGCCAGCAGTTTAGGGACTAGCGGATCTGCTTACTACTACGAGCAGTACTTC. It specifies CASSLGTSGSAYYYEQYF.